This TCR beta chain was found in a study of shared clonotypes between healthy human individuals. Across the study: Serving as donors were two women and a few men, whose ages spanned 18 to 49. General observations from the study: Investigators expected sequencing depth to affect clonotype sharing among donors. Memory subsets generally showed smaller estimated richness than naive subsets did.

Using immunoSEQ multiplex PCR, the repertoire was profiled, and TCRdb retains in-frame clones only, with some absent. The sample yields 1.5 million to 2.5 million clones, about 95% seen once. The CDR3 loop spans 15 amino acids. Germline CDR1 and CDR2: SGHNT and YYREEE (reference sequence). Trimming stripped 5 bases from V and 4 bases from J, with 13 bases between. Terminally differentiated effector memory CD45RA+ cells were excluded by CCR7 positive selection of CD45RO-negative cells. Concerning this clone: Its antigen is unidentified.

This receptor was taken from a man between 18 and 29 years old in good health. The rearrangement uses TRBV5-4 and TRBJ2-6; maybe TRBD2 (5 bases). The sample comprised naive CD8+ T cells sorted from blood. The CDR3 bases are TGTGCCAGCAGTTGGGGAGAGTCCGGGGCCAACGTCCTGACTTTC. This translates into CASSWGESGANVLTF.